This T cell receptor beta chain was recorded in a study of blood T cell repertoires in COVID-19. This clone was seen once. The method was immunoSEQ multiplex PCR; TCRdb's version includes in-frame clones alone and lacks a portion of them. The sample yields some 60,000 clones, approximately 91% seen once. This CDR3 has 16 amino acids. The V and J ends lost 4 bases and 4 bases, in that order; junction bases with no gene match: 11. CDR1 and CDR2 (germline): ENHRY, SYGVKD. The clonotype was recovered from a human donor in a cohort sampled during active COVID-19. The V gene is TRBV10-3, the J gene TRBJ2-7; 9 bases fit TRBD2. Sequencing input: peripheral blood. CDR3 in amino acids: CAISVRLAGVGYEQYF. The DNA for the CDR3 is TGTGCCATCAGTGTAAGGTTAGCGGGAGTAGGGTACGAGCAGTACTTC.